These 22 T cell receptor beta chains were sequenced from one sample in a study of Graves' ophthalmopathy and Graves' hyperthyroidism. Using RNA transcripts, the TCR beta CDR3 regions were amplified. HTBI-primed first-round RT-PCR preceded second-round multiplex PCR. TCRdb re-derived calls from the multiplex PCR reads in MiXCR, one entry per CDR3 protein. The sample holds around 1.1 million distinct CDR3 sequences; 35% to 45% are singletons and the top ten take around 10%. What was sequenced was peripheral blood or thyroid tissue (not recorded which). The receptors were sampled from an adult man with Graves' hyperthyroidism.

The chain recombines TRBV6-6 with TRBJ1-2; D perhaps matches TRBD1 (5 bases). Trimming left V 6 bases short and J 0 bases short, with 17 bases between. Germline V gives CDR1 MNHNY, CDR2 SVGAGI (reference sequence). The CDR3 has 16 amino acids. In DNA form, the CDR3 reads TGTGCCAGCAGCGGCGGGGGGTCTAGGACTAACTATGGCTACACCTTC. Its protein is CASSGGGSRTNYGYTF.

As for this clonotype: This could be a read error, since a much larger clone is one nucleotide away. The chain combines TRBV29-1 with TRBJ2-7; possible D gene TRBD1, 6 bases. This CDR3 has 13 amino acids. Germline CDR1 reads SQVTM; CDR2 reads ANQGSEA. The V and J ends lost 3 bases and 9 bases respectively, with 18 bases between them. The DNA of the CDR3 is TGCAGCGTTGATTACCCAGGGGCCCACGGGCAGTACTTC. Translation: CSVDYPGAHGQYF.

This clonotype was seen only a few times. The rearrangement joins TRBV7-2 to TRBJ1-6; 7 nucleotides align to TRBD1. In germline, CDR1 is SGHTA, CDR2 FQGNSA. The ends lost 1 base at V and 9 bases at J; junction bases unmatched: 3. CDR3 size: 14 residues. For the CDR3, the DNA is TGTGCCAGCAGCTTAGATAGGGGGCGTTCACCCCTCCACTTT. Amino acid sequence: CASSLDRGRSPLHF.

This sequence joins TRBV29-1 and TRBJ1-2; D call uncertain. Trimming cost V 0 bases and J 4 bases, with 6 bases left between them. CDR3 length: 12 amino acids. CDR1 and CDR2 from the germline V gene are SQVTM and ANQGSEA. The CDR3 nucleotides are TGCAGCGTTGAAGAGTCAAGCTATGGCTACACCTTC. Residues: CSVEESSYGYTF.

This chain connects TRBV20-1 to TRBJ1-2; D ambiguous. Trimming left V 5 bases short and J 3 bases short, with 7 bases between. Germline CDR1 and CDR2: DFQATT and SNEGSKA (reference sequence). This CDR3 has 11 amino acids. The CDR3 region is CSASEDYGYTF. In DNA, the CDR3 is TGCAGTGCTTCGGAGGACTATGGCTACACCTTC.

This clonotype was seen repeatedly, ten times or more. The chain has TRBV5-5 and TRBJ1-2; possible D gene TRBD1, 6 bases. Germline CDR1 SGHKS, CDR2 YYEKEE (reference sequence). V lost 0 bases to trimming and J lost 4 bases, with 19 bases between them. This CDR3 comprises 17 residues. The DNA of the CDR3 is TGTGCCAGCAGCTTGGGGCTACAGGGCATCGGAATCTATGGCTACACCTTC. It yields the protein CASSLGLQGIGIYGYTF.

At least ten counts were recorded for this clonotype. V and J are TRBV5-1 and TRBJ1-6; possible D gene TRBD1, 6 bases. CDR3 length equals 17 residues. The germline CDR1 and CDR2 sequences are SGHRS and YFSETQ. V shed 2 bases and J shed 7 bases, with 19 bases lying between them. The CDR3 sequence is CASSFDGVATGNSPLHF. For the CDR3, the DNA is TGCGCCAGCAGCTTTGATGGGGTCGCCACAGGGAATTCACCCCTCCACTTT.

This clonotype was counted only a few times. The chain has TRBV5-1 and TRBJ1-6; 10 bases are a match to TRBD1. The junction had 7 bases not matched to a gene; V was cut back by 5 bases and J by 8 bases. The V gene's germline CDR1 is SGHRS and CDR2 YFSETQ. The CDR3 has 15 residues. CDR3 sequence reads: CASRGQGRIDSPLHF. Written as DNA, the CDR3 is TGCGCCAGCAGGGGACAGGGGCGTATCGATTCACCCCTCCACTTT.

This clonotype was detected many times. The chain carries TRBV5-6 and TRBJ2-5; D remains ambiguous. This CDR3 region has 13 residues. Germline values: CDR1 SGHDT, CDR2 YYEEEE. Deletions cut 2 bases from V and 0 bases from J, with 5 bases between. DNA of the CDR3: TGTGCCAGCAGCTTACTCGACCAAGAGACCCAGTACTTC. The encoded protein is CASSLLDQETQYF.

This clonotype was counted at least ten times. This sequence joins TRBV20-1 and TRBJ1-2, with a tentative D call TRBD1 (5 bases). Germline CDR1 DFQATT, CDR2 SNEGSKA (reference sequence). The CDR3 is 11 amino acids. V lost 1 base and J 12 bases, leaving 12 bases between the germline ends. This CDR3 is CSARGAGADTF. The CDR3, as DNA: TGCAGTGCTAGAGGGGCCGGGGCAGACACCTTC.

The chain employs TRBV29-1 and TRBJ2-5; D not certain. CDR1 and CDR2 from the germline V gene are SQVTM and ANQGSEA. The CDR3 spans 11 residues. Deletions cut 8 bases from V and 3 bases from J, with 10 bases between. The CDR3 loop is CSLRRKETQYF. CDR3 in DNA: TGCAGCTTGCGACGAAAAGAGACCCAGTACTTC.

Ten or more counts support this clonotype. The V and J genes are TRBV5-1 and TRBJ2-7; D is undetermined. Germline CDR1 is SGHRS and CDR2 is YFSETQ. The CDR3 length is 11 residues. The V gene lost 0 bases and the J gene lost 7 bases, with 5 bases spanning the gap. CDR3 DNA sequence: TGCGCCAGCAGCTTGGAGGGTGAGCAGTACTTC. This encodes CASSLEGEQYF.

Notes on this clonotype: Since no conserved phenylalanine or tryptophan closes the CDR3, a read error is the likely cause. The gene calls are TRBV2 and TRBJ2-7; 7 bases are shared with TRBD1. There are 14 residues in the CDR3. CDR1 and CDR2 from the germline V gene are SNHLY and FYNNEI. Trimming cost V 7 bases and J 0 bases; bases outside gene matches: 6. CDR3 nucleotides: TGTGCCAGCACCACGGACAGGAGCTCCTACGAGCAGTACCTC. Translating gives CASTTDRSSYEQYL.

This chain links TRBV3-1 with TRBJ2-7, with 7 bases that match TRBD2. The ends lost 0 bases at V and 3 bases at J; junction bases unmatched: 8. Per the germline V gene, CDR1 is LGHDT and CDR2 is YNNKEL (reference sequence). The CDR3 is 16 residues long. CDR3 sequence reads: CASSQDVGGSSYEQYF. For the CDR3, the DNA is TGTGCCAGCAGCCAAGATGTGGGCGGGAGTAGCTACGAGCAGTACTTC.

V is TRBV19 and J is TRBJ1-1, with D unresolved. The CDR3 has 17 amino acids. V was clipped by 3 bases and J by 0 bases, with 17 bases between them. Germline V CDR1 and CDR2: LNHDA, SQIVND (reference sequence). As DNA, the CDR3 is TGTGCCAGTAGTATTAGGTTGGCGTCACTGATGAACACTGAAGCTTTCTTT. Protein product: CASSIRLASLMNTEAFF.

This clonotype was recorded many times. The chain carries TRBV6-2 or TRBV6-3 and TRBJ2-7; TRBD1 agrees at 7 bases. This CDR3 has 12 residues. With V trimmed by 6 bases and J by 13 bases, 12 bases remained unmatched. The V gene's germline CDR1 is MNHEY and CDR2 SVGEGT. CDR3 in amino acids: CASRTGDRASYF. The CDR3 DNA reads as TGTGCCAGCAGAACCGGTGACAGGGCATCATACTTC.

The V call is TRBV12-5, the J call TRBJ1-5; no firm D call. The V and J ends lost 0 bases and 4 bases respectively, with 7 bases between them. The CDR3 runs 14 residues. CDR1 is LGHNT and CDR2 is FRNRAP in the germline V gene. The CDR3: CASGLVPGNQPQHF. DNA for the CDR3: TGTGCTAGTGGTTTGGTTCCGGGGAATCAGCCCCAGCATTTT.

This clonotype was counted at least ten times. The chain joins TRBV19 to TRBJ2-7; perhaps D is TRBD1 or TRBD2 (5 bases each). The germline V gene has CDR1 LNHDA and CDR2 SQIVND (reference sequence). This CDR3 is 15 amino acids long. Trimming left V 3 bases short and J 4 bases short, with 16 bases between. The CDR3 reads CASSIGVTGPYEQYF. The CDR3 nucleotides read TGTGCCAGTAGTATCGGTGTCACGGGGCCATACGAGCAGTACTTC.

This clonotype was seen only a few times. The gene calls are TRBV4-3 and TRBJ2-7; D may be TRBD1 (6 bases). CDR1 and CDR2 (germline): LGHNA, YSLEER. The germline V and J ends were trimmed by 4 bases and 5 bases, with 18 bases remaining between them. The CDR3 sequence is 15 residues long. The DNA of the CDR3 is TGCGCCAGCAGCCTGGTTCCGGGACACGCGAACGAGCAGTACTTC. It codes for CASSLVPGHANEQYF.

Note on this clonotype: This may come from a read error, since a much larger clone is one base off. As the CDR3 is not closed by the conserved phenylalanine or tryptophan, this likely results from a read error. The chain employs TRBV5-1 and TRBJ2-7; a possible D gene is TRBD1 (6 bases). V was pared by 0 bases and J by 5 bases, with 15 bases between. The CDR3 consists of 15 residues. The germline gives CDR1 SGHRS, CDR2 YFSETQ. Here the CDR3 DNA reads TGCGCCAGCAGCTTGGAGGGCAGGGGCCTTCACGAGCAGTACCTC. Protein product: CASSLEGRGLHEQYL.

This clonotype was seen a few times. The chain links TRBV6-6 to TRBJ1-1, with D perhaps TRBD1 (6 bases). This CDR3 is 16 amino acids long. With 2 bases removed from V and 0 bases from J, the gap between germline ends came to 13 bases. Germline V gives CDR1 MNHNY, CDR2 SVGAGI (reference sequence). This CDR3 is CASSYDGQPMNTEAFF. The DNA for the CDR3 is TGTGCCAGCAGTTACGACGGACAGCCCATGAACACTGAAGCTTTCTTT.

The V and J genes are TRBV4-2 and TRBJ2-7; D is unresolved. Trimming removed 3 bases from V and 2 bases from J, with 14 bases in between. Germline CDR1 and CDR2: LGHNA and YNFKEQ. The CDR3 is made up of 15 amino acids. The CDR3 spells CASSHNVAAPYEQYF. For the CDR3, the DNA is TGTGCCAGCAGCCATAACGTGGCAGCTCCCTACGAGCAGTACTTC.